This TCR beta chain was sequenced during a study of naive and memory T cell subsets. An equimolar mix of two oligonucleotides served as the beta constant-region primer for TRBC1 and TRBC2. Nested alpha and beta constant-region primers with the SP2 primer drove four PCR rounds on ligated cDNA. Using its own MiXCR run on the UMI-ligation and nested PCR reads, TCRdb lists one record per CDR3 protein. The sample consists of approximately 150,000 distinct CDR3 sequences, about a fifth of them appearing once. About this clonotype itself: Its antigen is as yet unknown.

Germline V lookup: CDR1 MDHEN, CDR2 SYDVKM. Trimming shortened V by 2 bases and J by 2 bases, and 9 bases separated the two germline ends. The CDR3 contains 14 residues. Findings and caveats of the study: Naive repertoires, especially CD8, held a few larger clonotypes, possibly memory cells re-expressing CD45RA. In CD4 and CD8 cells, diversity dropped from naive through EMRA.

The TCR sequence derives from a human donor in good health. J is TRBJ2-5 and V is TRBV28; no clear D gene. Sequencing was carried out using naive CD8+ T cells from blood. This chain's CDR3 is CASSLRENQETQYF. DNA for the CDR3: TGTGCCAGCAGTTTAAGAGAGAATCAAGAGACCCAGTACTTC.